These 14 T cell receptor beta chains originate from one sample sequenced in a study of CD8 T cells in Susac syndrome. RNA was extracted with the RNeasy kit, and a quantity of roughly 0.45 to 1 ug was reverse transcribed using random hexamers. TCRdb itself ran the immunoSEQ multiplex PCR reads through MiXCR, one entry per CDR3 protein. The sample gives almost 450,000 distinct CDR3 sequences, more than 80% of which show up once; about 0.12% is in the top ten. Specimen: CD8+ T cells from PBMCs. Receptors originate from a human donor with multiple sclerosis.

CDR3: CASRGLQDQPQHF. CDR3 nucleotide sequence: TGCGCCAGCAGGGGGCTACAAGATCAGCCCCAGCATTTT. J is TRBJ1-5 and V is TRBV10-2; D might be TRBD1 (5 bases). Trimming took off 6 bases at V and 5 bases at J, with 11 bases between the two ends. This CDR3 spans 13 amino acids. The germline V gene has CDR1 WSHSY and CDR2 SAAADI.

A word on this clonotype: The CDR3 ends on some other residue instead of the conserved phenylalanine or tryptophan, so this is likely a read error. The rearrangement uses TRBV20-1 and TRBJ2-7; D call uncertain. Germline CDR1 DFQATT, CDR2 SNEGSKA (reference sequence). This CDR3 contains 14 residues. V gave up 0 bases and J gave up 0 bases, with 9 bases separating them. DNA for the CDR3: TGCAGTGCTAGAGATCTGAATAACTCCTACGAGCAGTACTCC. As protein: CSARDLNNSYEQYS.

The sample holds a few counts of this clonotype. The CDR3 nucleotides read TGTGCCAGCAATATAGCGGGAGGTCGAGAGACCCAGTACTTC. Translating it yields CASNIAGGRETQYF. J is TRBJ2-5 and V is TRBV6-1, with 10 bases aligning to TRBD2. The germline gives CDR1 MNHNS, CDR2 SASEGT. V lost 7 bases, J lost 4 bases, and 6 bases stayed unmatched. The CDR3 contains 14 residues.

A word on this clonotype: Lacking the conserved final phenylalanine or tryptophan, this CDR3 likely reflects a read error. The CDR3 DNA sequence: TGTGCCAGTAGGCAGGGAGAAACTGAAGCTTTCCTT. It translates to CASRQGETEAFL. The chain carries TRBV19 and TRBJ1-1; weak D call: TRBD1 (5 bases). V dropped 6 bases and J dropped 5 bases, with 10 bases sitting between them. The germline V gene has CDR1 LNHDA and CDR2 SQIVND (reference sequence). There are 12 residues in the CDR3.

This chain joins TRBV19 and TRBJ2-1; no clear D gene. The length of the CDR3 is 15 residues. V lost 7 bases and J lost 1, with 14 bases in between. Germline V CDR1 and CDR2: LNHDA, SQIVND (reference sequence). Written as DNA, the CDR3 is TGTGCCAGTACCCCAGAGGTTGGGTCCTACAATGAGCAGTTCTTC. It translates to CASTPEVGSYNEQFF.

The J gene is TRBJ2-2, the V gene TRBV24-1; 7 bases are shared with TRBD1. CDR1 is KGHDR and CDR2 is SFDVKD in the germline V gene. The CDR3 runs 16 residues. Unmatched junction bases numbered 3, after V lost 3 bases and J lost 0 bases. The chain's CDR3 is CATSDGDSANTGELFF. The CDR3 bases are TGTGCCACCAGTGATGGGGACAGCGCGAACACCGGGGAGCTGTTTTTT.

In nucleotides, the CDR3 is TGTGCCAGCAGCTTGATGAATCAGCCCCAGCATTTT. Translating gives CASSLMNQPQHF. The J gene is TRBJ1-5, the V gene TRBV7-9; D is uncertain. The CDR3 totals 12 residues. Deletions cut 3 bases from V and 4 bases from J, with 4 bases between. Germline V gene lookup returns CDR1 SEHNR and CDR2 FQNEAQ (reference sequence).

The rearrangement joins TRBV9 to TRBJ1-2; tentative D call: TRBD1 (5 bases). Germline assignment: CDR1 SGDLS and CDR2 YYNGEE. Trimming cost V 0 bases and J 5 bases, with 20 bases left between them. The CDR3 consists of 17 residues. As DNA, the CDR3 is TGTGCCAGCAGCGTAGAAAATTCTGAAGACGGGGGATATGGCTACACCTTC. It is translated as CASSVENSEDGGYGYTF.

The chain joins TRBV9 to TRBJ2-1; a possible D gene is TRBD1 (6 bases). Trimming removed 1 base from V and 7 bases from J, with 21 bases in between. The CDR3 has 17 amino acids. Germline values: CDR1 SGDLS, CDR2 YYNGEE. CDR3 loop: CASSVMGHPGLGNEQFF. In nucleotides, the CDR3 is TGTGCCAGCAGCGTAATGGGACATCCGGGGTTAGGGAATGAGCAGTTCTTC.

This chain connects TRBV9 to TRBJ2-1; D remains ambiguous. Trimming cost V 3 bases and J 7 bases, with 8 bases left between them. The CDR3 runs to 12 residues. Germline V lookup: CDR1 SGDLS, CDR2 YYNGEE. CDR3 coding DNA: TGTGCCAGCAGCGGACCGAGTAATGAGCAGTTCTTC. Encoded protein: CASSGPSNEQFF.

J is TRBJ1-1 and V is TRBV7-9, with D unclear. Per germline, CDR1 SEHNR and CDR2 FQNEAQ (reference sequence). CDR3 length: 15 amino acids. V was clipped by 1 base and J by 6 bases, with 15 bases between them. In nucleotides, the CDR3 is TGTGCCAGCAGCTTAGTTTCTGGACCCCCCGCTGAAGCTTTCTTT. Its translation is CASSLVSGPPAEAFF.

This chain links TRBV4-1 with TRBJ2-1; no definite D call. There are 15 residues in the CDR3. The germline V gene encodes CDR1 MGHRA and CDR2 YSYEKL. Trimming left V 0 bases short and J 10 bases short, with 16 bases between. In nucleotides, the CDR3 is TGCGCCAGCAGCCAAGATTTTCGATTATCATTCGAGCAGTTCTTC. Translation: CASSQDFRLSFEQFF.

In DNA, the CDR3 is TGCGCCAGCAGCTTGGAAACAGGAGGTCTCATAAACACTGAAGCTTTCTTT. Amino acid sequence: CASSLETGGLINTEAFF. The chain has TRBV5-1 and TRBJ1-1, with D maybe TRBD1 (5 bases). V lost 0 bases and J lost 2, with 17 bases in between. The CDR3 is made up of 17 amino acids. From germline, CDR1 is SGHRS and CDR2 YFSETQ.

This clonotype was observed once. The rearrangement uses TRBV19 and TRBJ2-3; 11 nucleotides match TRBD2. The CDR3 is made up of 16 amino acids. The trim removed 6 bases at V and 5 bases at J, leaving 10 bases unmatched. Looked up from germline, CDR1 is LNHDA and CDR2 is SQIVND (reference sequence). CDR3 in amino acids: CASRSLSGRAGDTQYF. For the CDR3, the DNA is TGTGCCAGTAGATCCCTTAGCGGGAGGGCGGGAGATACGCAGTATTTT.